The 23 T cell receptor beta chains below all came from one sample that was sequenced in a study of T cells in Graves' hyperthyroidism and ophthalmopathy. Amplified regions were TCR beta CDR3 sequences from RNA transcripts. The TCR CDR3 was amplified in a first-round RT-PCR using the HTBI primer set. MiXCR, run by TCRdb on the multiplex PCR reads, gives a single entry per CDR3 protein. Of 37,000 or so distinct CDR3 sequences detected, 52% appear once; the ten largest clones hold 17%. Sequencing was done on a sample of blood. The receptors come from a man aged 35 to 55 with Graves' ophthalmopathy.

The chain joins TRBV4-1 to TRBJ2-5; the D gene is possibly TRBD1 (7 bases). V lost 0 bases and J 5 bases, leaving 16 bases between the germline ends. CDR3 length: 16 amino acids. Germline V gene data show CDR1 as MGHRA and CDR2 as YSYEKL. The CDR3 nucleotides read TGCGCCAGCAGCCAAGATGGCGCAGGGGGGCAGGAGACCCAGTACTTC. Amino acids: CASSQDGAGGQETQYF.

This clonotype appeared many times. The rearrangement joins TRBV19 to TRBJ2-7; 7 positions agree with TRBD1. The J segment lost 0 bases and the V segment lost 6 bases, leaving 14 bases of the junction unmatched. The CDR3 sequence is 17 residues long. The germline V gene encodes CDR1 LNHDA and CDR2 SQIVND (reference sequence). The CDR3 DNA is TGTGCCAGTAGCAGGACAGGCCAACTCTCACGCTCCTACGAGCAGTACTTC. It codes for CASSRTGQLSRSYEQYF.

Concerning this clonotype: An end of the junction does not agree with germline; a read error may underlie this. This rearrangement joins TRBV4-2 to TRBJ2-5, with 9 bases aligning to TRBD2. This CDR3 has 14 amino acids. CDR1 LGHNA and CDR2 YNFKEQ come from the germline V gene. The CDR3 sequence: CAGSQASGDETQYF. CDR3 nucleotide sequence: TGTGCCGGCAGCCAAGCTAGCGGGGATGAGACCCAGTACTTC.

Ten or more counts support this clonotype. The chain has TRBV14 and TRBJ1-2; no definite D call. Germline values: CDR1 SGHDN, CDR2 FVKESK. V was cut by 0 bases and J by 3 bases, with 14 bases left in between. The CDR3 is 16 amino acids. The CDR3 nucleotides read TGTGCCAGCAGCCAAGAACTAGGTCGTAACTACTATGGCTACACCTTC. This encodes CASSQELGRNYYGYTF.

CDR3 sequence reads: CASSPSSGAWSEQFF. The CDR3 DNA sequence: TGTGCCAGTAGCCCGAGTAGCGGGGCATGGAGTGAGCAGTTCTTC. This rearrangement joins TRBV19 to TRBJ2-7; 8 positions agree with TRBD2. The J call is in doubt because the DNA end fits TRBJ2-1 better. Germline assignment: CDR1 LNHDA and CDR2 SQIVND (reference sequence). This CDR3 spans 15 amino acids.

This clonotype was detected ten times or more. This rearrangement joins TRBV6-1 to TRBJ2-7; 8 bases are a match to TRBD1. Per the germline V gene, CDR1 is MNHNS and CDR2 is SASEGT. V lost 6 bases and J lost 3; bases outside the gene matches: 7. The CDR3 sequence is 14 residues long. CDR3 residues: CASSPGQVNYEQYF. Written as DNA, the CDR3 is TGTGCCAGCAGCCCGGGACAGGTCAACTACGAGCAGTACTTC.

The V call is TRBV7-3, the J call TRBJ1-4; 7 bases match TRBD1. Losses at the gene ends were 3 bases for V and 4 bases for J; bases not matched to a gene: 2. Germline-derived CDR1 and CDR2 are SGHTA and FQGTGA. This CDR3 comprises 14 residues. The chain's CDR3 is CASSFRGFNEKLFF. CDR3 nucleotide sequence: TGTGCCAGCAGCTTCAGGGGGTTTAATGAAAAACTGTTTTTT.

By sample share, this clonotype is medium-sized. The CDR3 is CASSLRGEGTQYF. As DNA, the CDR3 is TGTGCCAGCAGCTTACGGGGGGAGGGGACCCAGTACTTC. The rearrangement uses TRBV7-8 and TRBJ2-5; 7 bases align to TRBD2. The CDR3 is made up of 13 amino acids. V gave up 2 bases and J gave up 7 bases; unmatched junction bases: 4. Germline V gene lookup returns CDR1 SGHVS and CDR2 FQNEAQ.

This rearrangement joins TRBV19 to TRBJ1-5, with 7 bases matching TRBD1. This CDR3 comprises 19 residues. The V gene's germline CDR1 is LNHDA and CDR2 SQIVND (reference sequence). V lost 7 bases to trimming and J lost 0 bases; unmatched junction nucleotides: 18. CDR3 loop: CASTFKTGSIQYSNQPQHF. As DNA, the CDR3 is TGTGCCAGTACTTTCAAGACAGGGAGTATACAGTATAGCAATCAGCCCCAGCATTTT.

This clonotype was recorded only once. The junction shows a germline mismatch at one end, possibly a read error. The rearrangement uses TRBV5-1 and TRBJ2-1; 9 bases match TRBD1. This CDR3 has 14 residues. In germline, CDR1 is SGHRS, CDR2 YFSETQ. The CDR3 nucleotides read TGCACCAGCAGCTCGAATACAGGGGGCGATGAGCAGTTCTTC. Amino acid sequence: CTSSSNTGGDEQFF.

This chain links TRBV7-9 with TRBJ1-1; possibly TRBD1 for D (6 bases). The V and J ends lost 3 bases and 7 bases respectively, with 9 bases between them. This CDR3 region has 12 residues. Per the germline V gene, CDR1 is SEHNR and CDR2 is FQNEAQ (reference sequence). The CDR3 DNA reads TGTGCCAGCAGCTTCCGGGACATTGAAGCTTTCTTT. Translation: CASSFRDIEAFF.

The gene calls are TRBV7-9 and TRBJ2-6, with 9 bases matching TRBD2. The V and J ends lost 5 bases and 5 bases, in that order; junction bases with no gene match: 7. Looked up from germline, CDR1 is SEHNR and CDR2 is FQNEAQ (reference sequence). The CDR3 extends over 16 amino acids. CDR3 nucleotides: TGTGCCAGCAGCCCTACATCTAGCGGGAGGGCCAACGTCCTGACTTTC. Amino acid sequence: CASSPTSSGRANVLTF.

This clonotype appeared a single time. The J gene is TRBJ2-5, the V gene TRBV5-1; D possibly corresponds to TRBD1 (5 bases). Trimming removed 5 bases from V and 9 bases from J, with 14 bases in between. The CDR3 sequence is 12 residues long. Germline V gene lookup returns CDR1 SGHRS and CDR2 YFSETQ. This CDR3 reads CASSPEVGAQYF. The CDR3 coding sequence is TGCGCCAGCAGTCCGGAAGTAGGGGCCCAGTACTTC.

In this sample, this clonotype turned up a few times. The J gene is TRBJ2-1, the V gene TRBV24-1, with D possibly TRBD1 on 5 matching bases. The V end was cut by 2 bases, the J end by 12 bases, with 10 bases between. CDR3 size: 12 residues. Germline V gives CDR1 KGHDR, CDR2 SFDVKD. CDR3 DNA sequence: TGTGCCACCAGTGATTCTGAGACAGCGCAGTTCTTC. Its translation is CATSDSETAQFF.

This chain connects TRBV5-6 to TRBJ2-3, with a weak D call TRBD1 (6 bases). This CDR3 comprises 15 residues. The ends were cut back, 1 base at V and 0 bases at J, with 9 bases in the middle. Germline values: CDR1 SGHDT, CDR2 YYEEEE. The DNA for the CDR3 is TGTGCCAGCAGCTTGAAGGGGGTAAGCACAGATACGCAGTATTTT. Encoded protein: CASSLKGVSTDTQYF.

Concerning this clonotype itself: The CDR3 carries no conserved terminal phenylalanine or tryptophan, so it likely arises from a read error. No DNA is shown, since the ends of the CDR3 on it are uncertain; the CDR3 is the one TCRdb lists. The chain recombines TRBV7-8 with TRBJ1-1; the D call in the table, TRBD1, was not verified against the DNA. Including both end residues, the CDR3 is 11 amino acids long. CDR1 is SGHVS and CDR2 is FQNEAQ in the germline V gene. This CDR3 is CASSPRTAANY.

By proportion, this clonotype is medium-sized. The chain employs TRBV7-9 and TRBJ2-7; D is undetermined. Germline loops: CDR1 SEHNR, CDR2 FQNEAQ (reference sequence). The CDR3 runs 12 residues. The V end was cut by 2 bases, the J end by 6 bases, with 8 bases between. DNA of the CDR3: TGTGCCAGCAGCTTAAAGGGTGGCGAGCAGTACTTC. Its translation: CASSLKGGEQYF.

This clonotype appeared many times. V and J are TRBV2 and TRBJ2-1; D perhaps matches TRBD2 (6 bases). The V and J ends lost 4 bases and 7 bases respectively, with 14 bases between them. The germline CDR1 and CDR2 sequences are SNHLY and FYNNEI. The CDR3 is 14 residues long. CDR3 nucleotides: TGTGCCAGCAGTGGCGAAGGGGAGGTGAATGAGCAGTTCTTC. This gives the protein CASSGEGEVNEQFF.

The genes are TRBV7-2 and TRBJ2-3, with D maybe TRBD2 (6 bases). Germline V gene lookup returns CDR1 SGHTA and CDR2 FQGNSA. The CDR3 runs to 12 residues. Trimming shortened V by 5 bases and J by 8 bases, and 11 bases separated the two germline ends. CDR3 amino acids: CASSTGGSTQYF. CDR3 bases: TGTGCCAGCAGCACCGGAGGGAGTACGCAGTATTTT.

This rearrangement joins TRBV2 to TRBJ1-5; D perhaps matches TRBD1 (5 bases). The CDR3 has 13 amino acids. Per germline, CDR1 SNHLY and CDR2 FYNNEI. Between the trimmed V and J ends, which lost 5 bases and 5 bases, there was a span of 10 bases. The CDR3 bases are TGTGCCAGCAGTAAAGGGGCGGATCAGCCCCAGCATTTT. As protein: CASSKGADQPQHF.

This clonotype was seen many times. The chain links TRBV5-8 to TRBJ1-6, with 7 bases identical to TRBD1. CDR3 size: 15 residues. The germline CDR1 and CDR2 sequences are SGHTS and YDEGEE. V lost 0 bases, J lost 6 bases, and 3 bases stayed unmatched. CDR3 region: CASSLERGLNSPLHF. In DNA form, the CDR3 reads TGTGCCAGCAGCTTGGAAAGGGGGCTTAATTCACCCCTCCACTTT.

Sample share makes this clonotype medium-sized. The junction does not match germline at one end; this may be a read error. The V call is TRBV7-7, the J call TRBJ2-5; possible D gene TRBD2, 5 bases. Germline V gives CDR1 SSHAT, CDR2 FNYEAQ (reference sequence). This CDR3 region has 13 residues. The CDR3 loop reads CASSPTRTETQYF. CDR3 sequence (DNA): TGTGCTAGCAGCCCTACTAGAACGGAGACCCAGTACTTC.

This clonotype has at least ten counts. This sequence joins TRBV20-1 and TRBJ1-4, with D possibly matching TRBD1 (5 bases). This CDR3 contains 15 residues. From germline, CDR1 is DFQATT and CDR2 SNEGSKA (reference sequence). V was cut by 6 bases and J by 3 bases, with 17 bases left in between. The CDR3 here is CSAKDSLRSNEKLFF. The CDR3 nucleotides are TGCAGTGCCAAAGACAGCCTACGATCTAATGAAAAACTGTTTTTT.